This record covers a single T cell receptor beta chain. The CDR3 is 14 residues long. Germline-derived CDR1 and CDR2 are MNHNY and SVGAGI (reference sequence). The V end lost 2 bases, the J end lost 4 bases, and 8 bases lay between the germline ends. TCRdb keeps only in-frame clones here, not all; method: immunoSEQ multiplex PCR. The sample yields a few hundred thousand clones, around 87% seen once. The Seattle site enrolled patients during active infection and followed them longitudinally. These data belong to a study of blood T cell repertoires in COVID-19. As for the study in general: There were acute and convalescent COVID-19 samples, and they came from the United States, Italy and Spain.

The chain couples TRBV6-6 to TRBJ1-4, with D possibly matching TRBD1 (6 bases). Sequencing was done on a sample of peripheral blood. The TCR comes from a young woman with COVID-19, enrolled during active disease. CDR3 protein: CASSYRGGNEKLFF. The DNA of the CDR3 is TGTGCCAGCAGTTACAGGGGGGGTAATGAAAAACTGTTTTTT.